Sequencing of this T cell receptor (beta chain) was carried out in a study of T cells in Graves' hyperthyroidism and ophthalmopathy. Study results and caveats: Through a model of 13 V-J features, ophthalmopathy was separated from stable hyperthyroidism.

There are a few counts of this clonotype. The antigen is not known. CDR3 length: 16 residues. From germline, CDR1 is SGHDN and CDR2 FVKESK. V lost 2 bases, J lost 0 bases, and 12 bases lay in between. Fresh peripheral blood, 8 to 10 ml of it, supplied the PBMCs. Using RNA transcripts as the source, TCR beta CDR3 regions were amplified. First-round RT-PCR targeting the TCR CDR3 was performed with the HTBI primer set. TCRdb re-called the multiplex PCR reads with MiXCR, one entry per CDR3 protein. The sample lists roughly 700,000 distinct CDR3 sequences, 12% to 15% seen once, with roughly 10% in the top ten.

The origin of this receptor is a woman younger than 35 with Graves' hyperthyroidism. Sequences were obtained from blood. The gene calls are TRBV14 and TRBJ2-3; D is ambiguous. The CDR3 DNA reads TGTGCCAGCAGCCAACTCGAGGAAGCGAGCACAGATACGCAGTATTTT. Translated: CASSQLEEASTDTQYF.